This TCR beta chain was sequenced in a study of T cells in Graves' hyperthyroidism and ophthalmopathy. Study-wide results and limits: A model using 13 V-J features told ophthalmopathy apart from stable hyperthyroidism.

This clonotype has just a few counts. Its antigen is undetermined. Using RNA transcripts as the source, TCR beta CDR3 regions were amplified. Researchers ran a first-round RT-PCR on the TCR CDR3 using the HTBI primer set. TCRdb reanalysed the multiplex PCR reads using MiXCR and keeps one entry per CDR3 protein. In the table there are just under 750,000 distinct CDR3 sequences, about a third of which are singletons. This CDR3 contains 12 residues. V dropped 6 bases and J dropped 11 bases, with 16 bases sitting between them. The germline gives CDR1 SGHTA, CDR2 FQGNSA. Patients aged 18 to 65 had newly diagnosed hyperthyroidism lasting under 2 months.

The genes are TRBV7-2 and TRBJ1-1; a possible D gene is TRBD1 (5 bases). The sequenced sample consisted of blood. This sequence originates from a woman between 40 and 55 years old with Graves' hyperthyroidism. CDR3 nucleotide sequence: TGTGCCAGCAGTTCCTGGGACTTCGGGGCTTTCTTT. Its translation: CASSSWDFGAFF. Together with reference TRBV7-2 and TRBJ1-1, the CDR3 gives the full variable domain: GAGVSQSPSNKVTEKGKDVELRCDPISGHTALYWYRQSLGQGLEFLIYFQGNSAPDKSGLPSDRFSAERTGGSVSTLTIQRTQQEDSAVYLCASSSWDFGAFFGQGTRLTVV.